Shown below are 7 T cell receptor beta chains from a single sample sequenced in a study of post-analysis software for immune sequencing data (dated by TCRdb to 2013 to 2016). The library was built by means of PCR. Sequencing was performed on an Illumina HiSeq 2500. To reduce PCR and sequencing biases, unique molecular identifiers were built into the TCR beta cDNA libraries. In TCRdb, the public reads were trimmed at Q25 with fastp and aligned with MiXCR, with productive beta chains retained. Each record represents a unique CDR3 protein, reported with the most common genes and DNA among its rows. The sample records about half a million distinct CDR3 sequences, around 40% of which are singletons. The biggest ten clones account for about 12% of the sample. Study-wide conclusions, independent of this receptor: Patients showed significantly higher frequencies than controls for about 5 TRBV segments, among them TRBV5-6, TRBV5-1 and TRBV20-1.

Antigen specificity for these receptors is unknown. Sequenced material: blood. These receptors all stem from a girl aged 5-17 years with multiple sclerosis.

The table lists this clonotype with a count of one. This chain joins TRBV6-6 and TRBJ1-2, with D maybe TRBD1 (5 bases). Per germline, CDR1 MNHNY and CDR2 SVGAGI (reference sequence). CDR3 length equals 11 residues. V was trimmed by 1 base and J by 8 bases, leaving 5 bases between them. CDR3: CASSYWGGYTF. In DNA form, the CDR3 reads TGTGCCAGCAGTTACTGGGGCGGCTACACCTTC.

The J gene is TRBJ2-7, the V gene TRBV28, with D hard to call. Germline loops: CDR1 MDHEN, CDR2 SYDVKM. Deletions cut 5 bases from V and 2 bases from J, with 10 bases between. CDR3 length: 13 amino acids. For the CDR3, the DNA is TGTGCCAGCAGTGTTACTTCACCCTACGAGCAGTACTTC. Its translation is CASSVTSPYEQYF.

This chain's CDR3 is CASSLPRGSLSYNEQFF. The CDR3, as DNA: TGCGCCAGCAGCTTACCACGGGGCTCCCTCTCCTACAATGAGCAGTTCTTC. The chain joins TRBV4-1 to TRBJ2-1, with D perhaps TRBD1 or TRBD2 (5 bases each). Germline V gives CDR1 MGHRA, CDR2 YSYEKL. Between the trimmed V and J ends, which lost 5 bases and 0 bases, there was a span of 17 bases. There are 17 residues in the CDR3.

The V and J genes are TRBV6-5 and TRBJ2-3; 12 nucleotides align to TRBD2. V lost 2 bases, J lost 4 bases, and 4 bases stayed unmatched. CDR1 is MNHEY, CDR2 SVGAGI, per germline. The CDR3 runs 16 residues. This chain's CDR3 is CASSYGLAGGPDTQYF. CDR3 in DNA: TGTGCCAGCAGTTACGGTCTAGCGGGAGGGCCAGATACGCAGTATTTT.

The chain uses TRBV20-1 and TRBJ2-1, with D possibly matching TRBD2 (7 bases). This CDR3 has 13 amino acids. The germline V and J ends were trimmed by 3 bases and 10 bases, with 16 bases remaining between them. Germline CDR1 reads DFQATT; CDR2 reads SNEGSKA (reference sequence). The CDR3 sequence: CSASSAGAYEQFF. The CDR3 DNA reads as TGCAGTGCTAGCAGTGCGGGGGCCTACGAGCAGTTCTTC.

This chain joins TRBV3-1 and TRBJ2-1, with 8 bases fitting TRBD2. Germline CDR1 is LGHDT and CDR2 is YNNKEL (reference sequence). CDR3 length: 16 amino acids. J was trimmed by 6 bases and V by 3 bases; bases with no gene match: 10. The DNA of the CDR3 is TGTGCCAGCAGCCACAGTCGAGCGGGAGCAGTCAATGAGCAGTTCTTC. Protein product: CASSHSRAGAVNEQFF.

The chain combines TRBV7-2 with TRBJ2-3, with a possible D match to TRBD2 (6 bases). Trimming stripped 0 bases from V and 2 bases from J, with 24 bases between. The V gene's germline CDR1 is SGHTA and CDR2 FQGNSA. The CDR3 extends over 20 amino acids. CDR3 protein: CASSLAVGEAGWILTDTQYF. The DNA of the CDR3 is TGTGCCAGCAGCTTAGCGGTAGGGGAGGCAGGCTGGATCCTCACAGATACGCAGTATTTT. Using reference TRBV7-2 and TRBJ2-3 for the parts outside the CDR3, the full variable domain is GAGVSQSPSNKVTEKGKDVELRCDPISGHTALYWYRQSLGQGLEFLIYFQGNSAPDKSGLPSDRFSAERTGGSVSTLTIQRTQQEDSAVYLCASSLAVGEAGWILTDTQYFGPGTRLTVL.